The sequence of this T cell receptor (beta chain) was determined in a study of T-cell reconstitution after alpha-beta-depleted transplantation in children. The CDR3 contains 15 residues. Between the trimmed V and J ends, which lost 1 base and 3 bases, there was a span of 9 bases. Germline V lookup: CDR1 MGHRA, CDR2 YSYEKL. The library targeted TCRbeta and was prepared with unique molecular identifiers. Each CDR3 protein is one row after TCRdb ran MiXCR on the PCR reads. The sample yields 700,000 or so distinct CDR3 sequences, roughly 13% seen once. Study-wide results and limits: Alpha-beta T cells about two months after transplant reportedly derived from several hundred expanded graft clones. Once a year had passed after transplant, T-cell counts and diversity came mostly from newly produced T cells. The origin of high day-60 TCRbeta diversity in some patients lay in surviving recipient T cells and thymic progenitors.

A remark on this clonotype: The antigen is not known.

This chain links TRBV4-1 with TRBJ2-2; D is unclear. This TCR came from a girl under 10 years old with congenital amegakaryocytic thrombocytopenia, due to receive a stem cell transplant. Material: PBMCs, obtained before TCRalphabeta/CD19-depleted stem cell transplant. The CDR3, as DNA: TGCGCCAGCAGCCAAGGACCCTTGGACACCGGGGAGCTGTTTTTT. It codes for CASSQGPLDTGELFF.